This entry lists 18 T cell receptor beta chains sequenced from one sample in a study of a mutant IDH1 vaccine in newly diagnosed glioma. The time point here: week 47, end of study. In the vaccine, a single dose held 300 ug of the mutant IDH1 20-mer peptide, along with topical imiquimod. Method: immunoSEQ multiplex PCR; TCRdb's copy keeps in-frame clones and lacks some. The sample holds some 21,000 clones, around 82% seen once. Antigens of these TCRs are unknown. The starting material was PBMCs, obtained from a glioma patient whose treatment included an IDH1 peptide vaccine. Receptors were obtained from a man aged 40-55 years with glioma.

Here the CDR3 reads CASSGRTSRGGANVLTF. The CDR3 nucleotides are TGTGCCAGCTCAGGACGGACTAGCCGCGGTGGGGCCAACGTCCTGACTTTC. The rearrangement joins TRBV18 to TRBJ2-6; TRBD2 matches 8 bases. The CDR3 loop spans 17 amino acids. The germline V gene encodes CDR1 KGHSH and CDR2 LQKENI. Trimming at V came to 5 bases and at J to 3 bases, leaving 9 bases not matched to a gene.

The chain's CDR3 is CAAKSNQPQHF. The CDR3 coding sequence is TGTGCCGCCAAGAGCAATCAGCCCCAGCATTTT. V usage is TRBV21-1 and J usage is TRBJ1-5. TRBV21-1 is marked as a pseudogene. This CDR3 has 11 residues.

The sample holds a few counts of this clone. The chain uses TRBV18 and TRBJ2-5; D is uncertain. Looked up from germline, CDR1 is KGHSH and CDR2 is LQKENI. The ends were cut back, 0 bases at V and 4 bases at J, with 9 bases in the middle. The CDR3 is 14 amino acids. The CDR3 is CASSPPSGLETQYF. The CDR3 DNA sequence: TGTGCCAGCTCACCACCGTCGGGTCTAGAGACCCAGTACTTC.

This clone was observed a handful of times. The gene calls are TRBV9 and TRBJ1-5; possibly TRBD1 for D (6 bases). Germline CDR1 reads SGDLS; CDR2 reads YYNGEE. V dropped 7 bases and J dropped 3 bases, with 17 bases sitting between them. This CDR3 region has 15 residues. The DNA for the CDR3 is TGTGCCAGCTCCCTAGGCGGGGGCCCCAATCAGCCCCAGCATTTT. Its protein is CASSLGGGPNQPQHF.

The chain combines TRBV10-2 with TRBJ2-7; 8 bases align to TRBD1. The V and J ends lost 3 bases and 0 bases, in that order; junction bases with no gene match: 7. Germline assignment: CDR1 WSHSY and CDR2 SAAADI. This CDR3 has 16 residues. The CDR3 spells CASSDPGQGSSYEQYF. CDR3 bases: TGCGCCAGCAGTGACCCTGGACAGGGATCCTCCTACGAGCAGTACTTC.

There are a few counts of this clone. The DNA for the CDR3 is TGTGCCACCAGCGGATTCTTGATGGGGGGCTACACCTTC. Encoded protein: CATSGFLMGGYTF. The rearrangement uses TRBV15 and TRBJ1-2; no clear D. Germline CDR1 reads LNHNV; CDR2 reads YYDKDF (reference sequence). The CDR3 totals 13 residues. The V end was cut by 5 bases, the J end by 8 bases, with 15 bases between.

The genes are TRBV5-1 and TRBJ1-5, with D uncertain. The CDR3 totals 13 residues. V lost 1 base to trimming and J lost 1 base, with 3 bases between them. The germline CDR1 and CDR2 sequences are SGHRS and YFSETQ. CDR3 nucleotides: TGCGCCAGCAGCTTGTGGAGCAATCAGCCCCAGCATTTT. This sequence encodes CASSLWSNQPQHF. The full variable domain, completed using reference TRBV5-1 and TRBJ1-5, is KAGVTQTPRYLIKTRGQQVTLSCSPISGHRSVSWYQQTPGQGLQFLFEYFSETQRNKGNFPGRFSGRQFSNSRSEMNVSTLELGDSALYLCASSLWSNQPQHFGDGTRLSIL.

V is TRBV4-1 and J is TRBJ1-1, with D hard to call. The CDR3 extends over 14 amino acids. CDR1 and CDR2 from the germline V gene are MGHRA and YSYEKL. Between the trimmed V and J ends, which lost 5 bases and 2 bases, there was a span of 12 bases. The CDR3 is CASSGPLKNTEAFF. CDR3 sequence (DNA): TGCGCCAGCAGCGGCCCCCTTAAAAACACTGAAGCTTTCTTT.

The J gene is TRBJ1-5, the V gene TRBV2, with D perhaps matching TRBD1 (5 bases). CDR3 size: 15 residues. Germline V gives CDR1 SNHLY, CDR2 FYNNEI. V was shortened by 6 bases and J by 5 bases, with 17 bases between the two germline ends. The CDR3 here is CASRAPGREDQPQHF. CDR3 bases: TGTGCCAGCAGAGCCCCGGGGCGGGAGGATCAGCCCCAGCATTTT. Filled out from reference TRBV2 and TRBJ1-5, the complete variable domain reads EPEVTQTPSHQVTQMGQEVILRCVPISNHLYFYWYRQILGQKVEFLVSFYNNEISEKSEIFDDQFSVERPDGSNFTLKIRSTKLEDSAMYFCASRAPGREDQPQHFGDGTRLSIL.

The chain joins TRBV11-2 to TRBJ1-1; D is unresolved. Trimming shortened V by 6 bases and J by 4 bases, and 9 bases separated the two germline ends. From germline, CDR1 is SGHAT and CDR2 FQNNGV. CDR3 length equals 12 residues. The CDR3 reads CASSSLGTEAFF. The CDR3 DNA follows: TGTGCCAGCAGTTCACTCGGCACTGAAGCTTTCTTT.

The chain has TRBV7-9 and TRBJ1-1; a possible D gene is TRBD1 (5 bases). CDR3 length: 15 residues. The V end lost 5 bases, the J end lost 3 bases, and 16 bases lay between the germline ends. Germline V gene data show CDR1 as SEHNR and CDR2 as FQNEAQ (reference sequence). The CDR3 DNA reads TGTGCCAGCAGCGAGGTGGGGGTCGCGTACACTGAAGCTTTCTTT. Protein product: CASSEVGVAYTEAFF.

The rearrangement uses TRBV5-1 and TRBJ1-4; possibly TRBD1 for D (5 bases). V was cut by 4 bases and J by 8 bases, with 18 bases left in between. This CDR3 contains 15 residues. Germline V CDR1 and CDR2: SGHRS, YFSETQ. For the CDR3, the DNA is TGCGCCAGCAGCCCCGAGGCTTGGGGGAGCGAAAAACTGTTTTTT. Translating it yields CASSPEAWGSEKLFF.

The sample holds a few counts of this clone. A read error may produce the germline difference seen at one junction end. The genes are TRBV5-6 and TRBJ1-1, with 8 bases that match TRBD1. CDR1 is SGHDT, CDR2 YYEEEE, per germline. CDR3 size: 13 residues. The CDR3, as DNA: TGTGCCAGCAGCTTGGGACAGGGGTCGAGGGTAGACTTT. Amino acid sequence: CASSLGQGSRVDF. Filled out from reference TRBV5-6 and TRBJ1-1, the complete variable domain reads DAGVTQSPTHLIKTRGQQVTLRCSPKSGHDTVSWYQQALGQGPQFIFQYYEEEERQRGNFPDRFSGHQFPNYSSELNVNALLLGDSALYLCASSLGQGSRVDFGQGTRLTVV.

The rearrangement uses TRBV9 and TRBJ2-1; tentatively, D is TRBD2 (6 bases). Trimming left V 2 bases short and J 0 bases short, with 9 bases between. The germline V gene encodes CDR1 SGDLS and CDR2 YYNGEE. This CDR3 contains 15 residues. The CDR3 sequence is CASSVGTGSYNEQFF. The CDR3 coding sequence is TGTGCCAGCAGCGTCGGGACTGGCTCCTACAATGAGCAGTTCTTC.

CDR3 in DNA: TGTGCCAGCAGTTACCATAGCGGGAGGACCTACGAGCAGTACTTC. Residues: CASSYHSGRTYEQYF. The chain couples TRBV6-5 to TRBJ2-7; 10 bases agree with TRBD2. The CDR3 covers 15 residues. The trim removed 2 bases at V and 2 bases at J, leaving 3 bases unmatched. The germline V gene has CDR1 MNHEY and CDR2 SVGAGI.

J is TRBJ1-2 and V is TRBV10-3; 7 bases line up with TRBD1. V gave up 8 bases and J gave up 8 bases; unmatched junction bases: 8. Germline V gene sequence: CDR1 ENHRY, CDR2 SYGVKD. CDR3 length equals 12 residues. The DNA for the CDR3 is TGTGCCATCGGCAGGGGGATGGGAGGCTACACCTTC. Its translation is CAIGRGMGGYTF.

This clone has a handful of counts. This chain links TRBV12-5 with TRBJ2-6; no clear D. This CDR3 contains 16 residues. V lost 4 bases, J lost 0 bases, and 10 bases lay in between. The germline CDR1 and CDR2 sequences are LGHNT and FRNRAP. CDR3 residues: CASGSSTLSGANVLTF. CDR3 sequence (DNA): TGTGCTAGTGGTTCCTCGACACTCTCTGGGGCCAACGTCCTGACTTTC.

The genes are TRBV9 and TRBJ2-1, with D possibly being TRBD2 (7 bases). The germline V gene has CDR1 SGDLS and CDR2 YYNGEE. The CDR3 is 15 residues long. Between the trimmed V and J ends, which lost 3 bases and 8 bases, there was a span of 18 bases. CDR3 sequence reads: CASSAPGGRFDEQFF. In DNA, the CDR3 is TGTGCCAGCAGCGCCCCGGGGGGCAGATTCGATGAGCAGTTCTTC.